This T cell receptor beta chain is drawn from a study of blood T cells in healthy people across ages (dated by TCRdb to 2013 to 2016). Regarding the research as a whole: In model experiments, roughly one uniquely barcoded TCR beta cDNA molecule per two T cells was captured by template switching. Donors of different ages were randomly distributed across sequencing lanes to avoid experimental bias. The study analyzed two additional independent replicas of 1 million unique cDNA reads from the same blood draw for two donors, one aged 18 to 30 and one aged 80 or older. Using deep sequencing normalized with unique cDNA molecular identifiers, the study measured how TCR beta repertoire diversity changes with age. The donors were split into four age groups: young (average about 15 years), middle-aged (over 35), aged (about 62) and long-lived (approximately 80). Overall results and qualifications from the work: Bulk unsorted PBMC profiling prevented conclusive comparison of naive and antigen-experienced compartments. Estimates of total diversity based on one million sequenced T cells were considered lower bounds and underestimates. Because donor CMV infection status was unknown, age-related changes in expanded clonotypes were potentially confounded. Observed TCR beta diversity correlated strongly with the percentage of naive T cells measured by flow cytometry. Observed TCR beta diversity per million T cells fell roughly linearly with age, and a significant reduction was already apparent by age around 39. The long-lived group showed more naive CD4+ T cells, fewer expanded clones and increased TCR diversity than the aged group, suggesting age selection.

This clonotype was observed a handful of times. There is no known antigen for this receptor. Base qualities were left out, and no much larger clone turns up one base away. Donors were 39 systemically healthy Caucasian individuals from Russia aged 6 to 90 years. Approximately 11 milliliters of peripheral blood were drawn from each donor into EDTA-treated Vacutainer tubes. Ficoll-Paque density-gradient centrifugation was used to isolate PBMCs, with at least 6.5 million per sample. Trizol reagent was used to extract total RNA from PBMCs, with at least 5.5 micrograms per sample. The percentages of naive CD45RAhigh/CD27high T cells were determined by flow cytometry on a PBMC aliquot from every donor. CDR1 and CDR2 (MNHNY, SVGAGI) derive from the germline V gene (reference sequence). V is cut by 4 bases and J by 2 bases, and the space between the germline ends is 12 bases. Its CDR3 holds 14 amino acids, cysteine through phenylalanine. The retained sequence is limited to the CDR3, 42 bases, with the frame set at the first base.

Libraries were constructed by 5' RACE. The sample was run on an Illumina HiSeq 2500. A second PCR of 7 to 11 cycles was performed with a sample-barcoded 5' primer and a J-beta primer mix. A unique molecular identifier was introduced onto each TCR beta cDNA molecule by a template-switch 5' adaptor carrying 12 random nucleotides. At least 2.5 million CDR3-containing paired-end reads were obtained from each sample. The Mint cDNA synthesis kit, primed by a TRBC-specific oligonucleotide, was used to synthesize first-strand cDNA from all RNA. Following uracil-DNA glycosylase treatment, a first 18-cycle PCR with universal primers M1SS and BC2_uni_R was performed on all cDNA. In the authors' own workflow: For normalization, 1 million high-quality reads were randomly selected from each sample, with every read carrying a distinct molecular identifier. Reads with shared molecular identifiers were discarded instead of being binned into consensus sequences. MiTCR, with a Q25 quality threshold and the strictest error-elimination algorithm, was used for CDR3 identification, clonotype clustering and error correction. A nonparametric unseen species model with Euler transformation was used to estimate a lower bound on total TCR beta diversity. TCRdb cleaned the public reads at Q25 with fastp, built clones with MiXCR and kept in-frame beta chains. Every distinct CDR3 protein forms one entry, paired with its most common genes and DNA. What appears here as the V and J calls and clone size reflects TCRdb's work, not the paper's. A total of fewer than 2,000,000 distinct CDR3 sequences appear in this sample, 30% to 40% of them only once. The ten largest clonotypes hold around 11% of the sample.

The source of this sequence is a young woman in good health. Sequenced material: blood. In this chain, TRBV6-6 is recombined with TRBJ2-7, and possibly TRBD2, on 5 matching bases. The CDR3 in this case is CASSSPMGAYEQYF. Read as DNA, the sequence is TGTGCCAGCAGTTCCCCAATGGGAGCCTACGAGCAGTACTTC.